A single sample is the source of the 27 T cell receptor beta chains below, sequenced in a study of graft-versus-host responses after intestinal transplantation. Assay used: immunoSEQ multiplex PCR; TCRdb lists only in-frame clones, some missing. This table has about 59,000 clones, about 94% appearing once. The antigens of these receptors remain unknown. The sample in question was unstimulated CD4+ T cells sorted from spleen or lymph node cells, obtained before transplant. The origin of the receptors is a human donor who was the organ donor for an intestinal transplant.

This chain uses TRBV7-2 with TRBJ2-5, with 9 positions matching TRBD2. The CDR3 loop spans 14 amino acids. CDR1 is SGHTA, CDR2 FQGNSA, per germline. V dropped 5 bases and J dropped 5; count of bases not matched to a gene: 6. Written as DNA, the CDR3 is TGTGCCAGCAGCCCGCGGGGGGGCGGGGAGACCCAGTACTTC. This encodes CASSPRGGGETQYF.

This clone occurred once. This chain joins TRBV15 and TRBJ1-6; tentative D call: TRBD1 (6 bases). CDR3 length equals 14 residues. Trimming took off 1 base at V and 8 bases at J, with 9 bases between the two ends. Germline loops: CDR1 LNHNV, CDR2 YYDKDF (reference sequence). DNA of the CDR3: TGTGCCACCAGCAGAGGGACAGTGTATTCACCCCTCCACTTT. It encodes CATSRGTVYSPLHF.

The chain joins TRBV19 to TRBJ2-1; TRBD2 agrees at 14 bases. V dropped 3 bases and J dropped 3; count of bases not matched to a gene: 7. This CDR3 has 18 amino acids. CDR1 is LNHDA and CDR2 is SQIVND in the germline V gene (reference sequence). CDR3 sequence reads: CASSIGTSGGRYYNEQFF. In nucleotides, the CDR3 is TGTGCCAGTAGTATTGGGACTAGCGGGGGCCGGTACTACAATGAGCAGTTCTTC.

J is TRBJ1-2 and V is TRBV21-1. TRBV21-1 has pseudogene status. This CDR3 comprises 14 residues. CDR3 nucleotides: TGTGCCAGCAGCAAATGTGCGACCCCCTATGGCTACACCTTC. Its protein product is CASSKCATPYGYTF.

The chain has TRBV10-1 and TRBJ1-1; possible D gene TRBD1, 6 bases. V was clipped by 8 bases and J by 10 bases, with 20 bases between them. Germline V gene lookup returns CDR1 WNHNN and CDR2 SYGVQD (reference sequence). This CDR3 contains 13 residues. CDR3 region: CASDRSPNKGAFF. Here the CDR3 DNA reads TGCGCCAGCGACAGGTCTCCGAACAAGGGAGCTTTCTTT.

This clone was counted once. The J gene is TRBJ2-5, the V gene TRBV29-1; 9 bases are shared with TRBD2. V lost 7 bases to trimming and J lost 5 bases; unmatched junction nucleotides: 8. The CDR3 consists of 13 residues. Per germline, CDR1 SQVTM and CDR2 ANQGSEA. In DNA form, the CDR3 reads TGCAGCGGCGGGGGGGGGCGCAGGGAGACCCAGTACTTC. This sequence encodes CSGGGGRRETQYF.

The CDR3 is CASSSYRARADTQYF. For the CDR3, the DNA is TGTGCCAGCAGCTCGTACAGGGCGCGGGCAGATACGCAGTATTTT. The rearrangement links TRBV7-9 to TRBJ2-3; a possible D gene is TRBD1 (6 bases). Germline-derived CDR1 and CDR2 are SEHNR and FQNEAQ (reference sequence). This CDR3 contains 15 residues. Between the trimmed V and J ends, which lost 4 bases and 4 bases, there was a span of 15 bases.

J is TRBJ1-1 and V is TRBV20-1, with D hard to call. V was trimmed by 3 bases and J by 0 bases, leaving 2 bases between them. The CDR3 has 11 residues. Germline CDR1 is DFQATT and CDR2 is SNEGSKA (reference sequence). CDR3 residues: CSASVNTEAFF. CDR3 nucleotides: TGCAGTGCTAGCGTGAACACTGAAGCTTTCTTT.

J is TRBJ1-1 and V is TRBV7-2, with 7 bases aligning to TRBD1. Trimming at V came to 4 bases and at J to 5 bases, leaving 4 bases not matched to a gene. CDR1 SGHTA and CDR2 FQGNSA come from the germline V gene. The CDR3 totals 13 residues. The CDR3 loop reads CASSSGGRTEAFF. For the CDR3, the DNA is TGTGCCAGCAGCTCAGGGGGGCGGACTGAAGCTTTCTTT.

Concerning this clone itself: The identical CDR3 is also encoded by other nucleotide sequences in the sample. CDR3 loop: CAWSGRGGGYTF. CDR3 DNA: TGTGCCTGGAGTGGGCGGGGGGGTGGCTACACCTTC. J is TRBJ1-2 and V is TRBV30; TRBD1 is a possible D gene (5 bases). The CDR3 extends over 12 amino acids. Trimming pared 1 base from V and 7 bases from J, leaving 10 bases between. The germline gives CDR1 GTSNPN, CDR2 SVGIG (reference sequence).

The V gene is TRBV7-2, the J gene TRBJ2-3, with 7 bases aligning to TRBD2. The CDR3 totals 16 residues. Germline V gene data show CDR1 as SGHTA and CDR2 as FQGNSA. V shed 2 bases, J shed 2 bases, and the junction held 7 bases outside the gene matches. In DNA, the CDR3 is TGTGCCAGCAGCTTACTGGGACTACCGGACACAGATACGCAGTATTTT. This gives the protein CASSLLGLPDTDTQYF. The entire variable domain, with the rest obtained from reference TRBV7-2 and TRBJ2-3, is as follows: GAGVSQSPSNKVTEKGKDVELRCDPISGHTALYWYRQSLGQGLEFLIYFQGNSAPDKSGLPSDRFSAERTGGSVSTLTIQRTQQEDSAVYLCASSLLGLPDTDTQYFGPGTRLTVL.

The chain joins TRBV9 to TRBJ1-2; 8 nucleotides match TRBD1. The J segment lost 5 bases and the V segment lost 3 bases, leaving 18 bases of the junction unmatched. CDR3 length: 18 residues. CDR1 is SGDLS, CDR2 YYNGEE, per germline. CDR3 amino acids: CASSAEGPGGREKYGYTF. CDR3 coding DNA: TGTGCCAGCAGCGCAGAGGGGCCAGGGGGCAGGGAAAAATATGGCTACACCTTC. The variable domain in full, completed from reference TRBV9 and TRBJ1-2, reads DSGVTQTPKHLITATGQRVTLRCSPRSGDLSVYWYQQSLDQGLQFLIQYYNGEERAKGNILERFSAQQFPDLHSELNLSSLELGDSALYFCASSAEGPGGREKYGYTFGSGTRLTVV.

This chain joins TRBV7-2 and TRBJ1-2, with D unresolved. Trimming took 5 bases from V and 3 from J, leaving 10 bases between them. Germline CDR1 and CDR2: SGHTA and FQGNSA. This CDR3 has 13 amino acids. CDR3 protein: CASSLVQDYGYTF. The CDR3 coding sequence is TGTGCCAGCAGCCTCGTGCAGGACTATGGCTACACCTTC.

The chain uses TRBV4-2 and TRBJ2-5; D gene ambiguous. The J call is uncertain, as TRBJ2-7 better fits the DNA end. CDR3 length equals 13 residues. CDR1 is LGHNA and CDR2 is YNFKEQ in the germline V gene. The CDR3 protein is CASSQERSYEQYF. The CDR3, as DNA: TGTGCCAGCAGCCAAGAGCGCTCCTACGAGCAGTACTTC.

The gene calls are TRBV19 and TRBJ1-1; D possibly corresponds to TRBD1 (5 bases). This CDR3 region has 14 residues. Germline values: CDR1 LNHDA, CDR2 SQIVND (reference sequence). Between the trimmed V and J ends, which lost 7 bases and 0 bases, there was a span of 12 bases. CDR3 in DNA: TGTGCCAGTACCACGACAGCCATGAACACTGAAGCTTTCTTT. This encodes CASTTTAMNTEAFF. Filled out from reference TRBV19 and TRBJ1-1, the complete variable domain reads DGGITQSPKYLFRKEGQNVTLSCEQNLNHDAMYWYRQDPGQGLRLIYYSQIVNDFQKGDIAEGYSVSREKKESFPLTVTSAQKNPTAFYLCASTTTAMNTEAFFGQGTRLTVV.

V gene TRBV7-2 combines with J gene TRBJ2-5, with a tentative D call TRBD2 (7 bases). The length of the CDR3 is 14 residues. Germline values: CDR1 SGHTA, CDR2 FQGNSA. Trimming stripped 5 bases from V and 5 bases from J, with 15 bases between. The chain's CDR3 is CASSTRGAWETQYF. The CDR3 coding sequence is TGTGCCAGCAGCACTCGGGGGGCGTGGGAGACCCAGTACTTC.

This rearrangement joins TRBV4-3 to TRBJ2-7; D is unresolved. The germline V gene encodes CDR1 LGHNA and CDR2 YSLEER. Deletions cut 0 bases from V and 2 bases from J, with 14 bases between. The CDR3 extends over 16 amino acids. The CDR3 loop is CASSQEVGRNPYEQYF. CDR3 sequence (DNA): TGCGCCAGCAGCCAAGAGGTGGGCAGGAACCCCTACGAGCAGTACTTC.

This clone was counted between two and nine times. The J gene is TRBJ2-1, the V gene TRBV2; 10 bases line up with TRBD2. This CDR3 region has 19 residues. Germline-derived CDR1 and CDR2 are SNHLY and FYNNEI. Germline trimming cut 8 bases from V and 4 bases from J; bases unmatched to any gene: 20. CDR3 region: CASGGPVSTSGAQYNEQFF. DNA for the CDR3: TGTGCCAGCGGCGGCCCTGTAAGTACTAGCGGGGCCCAATACAATGAGCAGTTCTTC. The full variable domain, in which reference TRBV2 and TRBJ2-1 provide the parts outside the CDR3, is EPEVTQTPSHQVTQMGQEVILRCVPISNHLYFYWYRQILGQKVEFLVSFYNNEISEKSEIFDDQFSVERPDGSNFTLKIRSTKLEDSAMYFCASGGPVSTSGAQYNEQFFGPGTRLTVL.

This sequence joins TRBV7-2 and TRBJ2-1; D tentatively fits TRBD1 or TRBD2 (7 bases each). Germline V gives CDR1 SGHTA, CDR2 FQGNSA. The V end was cut by 2 bases, the J end by 9 bases, with 14 bases between. The length of the CDR3 is 14 residues. This CDR3 reads CASSLRQGGSEQFF. In nucleotides, the CDR3 is TGTGCCAGCAGCTTACGACAGGGCGGGAGTGAGCAGTTCTTC.

The chain employs TRBV27 and TRBJ1-3; D unclear. This CDR3 comprises 13 residues. Trimming pared 3 bases from V and 1 base from J, leaving 4 bases between. Per the germline V gene, CDR1 is MNHEY and CDR2 is SMNVEV (reference sequence). The CDR3 DNA reads as TGTGCCAGCAGTTTGGTATCTGGAAACACCATATATTTT. It yields the protein CASSLVSGNTIYF.

J is TRBJ2-5 and V is TRBV5-1, with a possible D match to TRBD1 (5 bases). The DNA end is more similar to TRBJ2-7, so the J call may be wrong. The CDR3 has 14 residues. Germline V gene sequence: CDR1 SGHRS, CDR2 YFSETQ. In DNA, the CDR3 is TGCGCCAGCAGCTTGGATGCAGGGATCAACGAGCAGTACTTC. It is translated as CASSLDAGINEQYF.

The rearrangement links TRBV7-3 to TRBJ2-1, with 8 bases lining up with TRBD1. The junction had 9 bases not matched to a gene; V was cut back by 1 base and J by 7 bases. The V gene's germline CDR1 is SGHTA and CDR2 FQGTGA. The CDR3 has 16 residues. CDR3: CASSLMGQAGPNEQFF. The CDR3 DNA reads as TGTGCCAGCAGCTTAATGGGACAGGCCGGTCCAAATGAGCAGTTCTTC.

The chain couples TRBV4-2 to TRBJ2-3; the match to TRBD2 covers 8 bases. Germline CDR1 and CDR2: LGHNA and YNFKEQ. The CDR3 has 18 residues. J gave up 5 bases and V 0 bases, and 13 bases lay outside the gene matches. The CDR3 nucleotides are TGTGCCAGCAGCCAAGATCTGGTGACTAGCGCGGGTGTAGATACGCAGTATTTT. Amino acids: CASSQDLVTSAGVDTQYF.

The chain is built from TRBV29-1 and TRBJ1-1, with 7 bases aligning to TRBD1. Trimming cost V 5 bases and J 11 bases; bases outside gene matches: 5. Per germline, CDR1 SQVTM and CDR2 ANQGSEA. The CDR3 covers 10 residues. CDR3 DNA sequence: TGCAGCGTTCGGGACAGTGAGGCTTTCTTT. It specifies CSVRDSEAFF.

The chain has TRBV7-6 and TRBJ2-3; 9 nucleotides agree with TRBD2. The CDR3 length is 18 residues. Germline V CDR1 and CDR2: SGHVS, FNYEAQ. V lost 2 bases to trimming and J lost 2 bases; unmatched junction nucleotides: 11. CDR3 sequence: CASSLRYRKRGATDTQYF. The CDR3 DNA is TGTGCCAGCAGCTTAAGGTATAGGAAGCGGGGGGCCACAGATACGCAGTATTTT.

The gene calls are TRBV7-2 and TRBJ2-5, with 8 bases lining up with TRBD2. In germline, CDR1 is SGHTA, CDR2 FQGNSA. Germline trimming cut 5 bases from V and 5 bases from J; bases unmatched to any gene: 7. CDR3 size: 14 residues. The CDR3 here is CASSPGGAVETQYF. The CDR3 DNA reads TGTGCCAGCAGCCCCGGGGGGGCCGTTGAGACCCAGTACTTC.

The chain links TRBV6-5 to TRBJ2-7; TRBD2 agrees at 7 bases. From germline, CDR1 is MNHEY and CDR2 SVGAGI. The CDR3 runs to 14 residues. Unmatched junction bases numbered 13, after V lost 7 bases and J lost 7 bases. The CDR3 protein is CASTPTGGGREQYF. Written as DNA, the CDR3 is TGTGCCAGCACCCCCACGGGAGGCGGGAGAGAGCAGTACTTC.